Presented here are 21 T cell receptor beta chains from one specimen sequenced in a study of T-cell memory formation after mild COVID-19. TCRdb re-called the 5' RACE reads through MiXCR, storing one row per CDR3 protein. The sample records about 60,000 distinct CDR3 sequences, roughly an eighth being singletons. The sample was PBMCs or a T cell subset sorted from them (not recorded which). These receptors all come from a man younger than 35 who had mild COVID-19 (a few samples of this study predate the infection). Cell type and time point are not known.

This clonotype came up a few times. The gene calls are TRBV10-3 and TRBJ1-1; D not certain. Trimming shortened V by 4 bases and J by 1 base, and 7 bases separated the two germline ends. Germline values: CDR1 ENHRY, CDR2 SYGVKD. There are 13 residues in the CDR3. The DNA of the CDR3 is TGTGCCATCAGTGCTGCAGAGAACACTGAAGCTTTCTTT. Protein product: CAISAAENTEAFF.

This clonotype was seen at least ten times. The chain is built from TRBV5-1 and TRBJ2-7; a possible D gene is TRBD1 (6 bases). CDR1 is SGHRS, CDR2 YFSETQ, per germline. V shed 3 bases and J shed 0 bases, with 13 bases lying between them. This CDR3 contains 15 residues. The CDR3 DNA follows: TGCGCCAGCAGCTCGAACGGACAGAGCTCCTACGAGCAGTACTTC. Its protein product is CASSSNGQSSYEQYF.

The chain couples TRBV6-5 to TRBJ1-2; TRBD1 might be the D (6 bases). CDR3 length: 15 residues. The germline CDR1 and CDR2 sequences are MNHEY and SVGAGI. Trimming cost V 5 bases and J 0 bases, with 13 bases left between them. In DNA form, the CDR3 reads TGTGCCAGCAGTCCTATAGGGGGAACTAACTATGGCTACACCTTC. Translating it yields CASSPIGGTNYGYTF.

Many counts were recorded for this clonotype. The chain links TRBV6-5 to TRBJ2-7; D is unclear. Germline V gives CDR1 MNHEY, CDR2 SVGAGI. V lost 4 bases, J lost 2 bases, and 3 bases lay in between. The CDR3 is 11 amino acids. The CDR3 nucleotides read TGTGCCAGCAGTTCCCCCTACGAGCAGTACTTC. Its translation: CASSSPYEQYF.

The table lists this clonotype with a few counts. The genes are TRBV7-3 and TRBJ2-1; tentatively, D is TRBD2 (6 bases). The CDR3 has 13 residues. CDR1 is SGHTA, CDR2 FQGTGA, per germline. Trimming pared 5 bases from V and 14 bases from J, leaving 19 bases between. The CDR3 DNA sequence: TGTGCCAGCAGCCCTCAAGCCGGGAGCGGAGAGTTCTTC. This gives the protein CASSPQAGSGEFF.

This clonotype was seen many times. The gene calls are TRBV7-2 and TRBJ2-1; D gene uncertain. Trimming shortened V by 3 bases and J by 6 bases, and 15 bases separated the two germline ends. This CDR3 has 15 amino acids. In germline, CDR1 is SGHTA, CDR2 FQGNSA. The CDR3 is CASSFTGHTANEQFF. CDR3 DNA: TGTGCCAGCAGCTTCACGGGCCATACCGCCAATGAGCAGTTCTTC.

This clonotype was observed many times. The chain links TRBV7-2 to TRBJ2-3; D gene ambiguous. There are 13 residues in the CDR3. Germline assignment: CDR1 SGHTA and CDR2 FQGNSA. Trimming stripped 1 base from V and 5 bases from J, with 7 bases between. In DNA, the CDR3 is TGTGCCAGCAGCTTAGATATTAGAGATACGCAGTATTTT. This translates into CASSLDIRDTQYF.

This clonotype was detected only a few times. The rearrangement links TRBV6-5 to TRBJ1-1; D is ambiguous. Germline assignment: CDR1 MNHEY and CDR2 SVGAGI. The CDR3 consists of 13 residues. Trimming left V 3 bases short and J 3 bases short, with 8 bases between. The CDR3 DNA sequence: TGTGCCAGCAGTTATCAAATGGACACTGAAGCTTTCTTT. This sequence encodes CASSYQMDTEAFF.

The table lists this clonotype with a few counts. The rearrangement links TRBV30 to TRBJ2-3; perhaps D is TRBD1 or TRBD2 (6 bases each). The V gene lost 0 bases and the J gene lost 6 bases, with 7 bases spanning the gap. The germline gives CDR1 GTSNPN, CDR2 SVGIG (reference sequence). The CDR3 is made up of 12 amino acids. The DNA of the CDR3 is TGTGCCTGGAGTGTAGGGGGGGATACGCAGTATTTT. Protein: CAWSVGGDTQYF. Together with reference TRBV30 and TRBJ2-3, the CDR3 gives the full variable domain: SQTIHQWPATLVQPVGSPLSLECTVEGTSNPNLYWYRQAAGRGLQLLFYSVGIGQISSEVPQNLSASRPQDRQFILSSKKLLLSDSGFYLCAWSVGGDTQYFGPGTRLTVL.

A few counts support this clonotype. The V call is TRBV5-1, the J call TRBJ1-4; tentative D call: TRBD1 (5 bases). Trimming removed 4 bases at V and 4 bases at J, with 11 bases between. The CDR3 length is 14 residues. Looked up from germline, CDR1 is SGHRS and CDR2 is YFSETQ. Here the CDR3 reads CASSPGGLNEKLFF. The CDR3 DNA reads TGCGCCAGCAGCCCGGGGGGACTTAATGAAAAACTGTTTTTT.

The chain employs TRBV5-1 and TRBJ2-2; 10 bases align to TRBD1. The V gene end was trimmed by 3 bases and the J gene end by 5 bases; junction bases not matched to a gene: 10. CDR1 and CDR2 (germline): SGHRS, YFSETQ. CDR3 length: 17 residues. Written as DNA, the CDR3 is TGCGCCAGCAGCTCCATTCCGACAGGGGGCAGGACCGGGGAGCTGTTTTTT. Translating gives CASSSIPTGGRTGELFF.

A note on this clonotype: A read error may explain this, as a much larger clone is one base away. The rearrangement uses TRBV30 and TRBJ2-7; possibly TRBD1 or TRBD2 for D (6 bases each). Between the trimmed V and J ends, which lost 1 base and 6 bases, there was a span of 19 bases. Germline assignment: CDR1 GTSNPN and CDR2 SVGIG (reference sequence). The CDR3 has 15 residues. The CDR3 coding sequence is TGTGCCTGGAGTGAGCCTTGGGAGGACAGAGTCGAGCAGTACTTC. Translation: CAWSEPWEDRVEQYF.

This clonotype was seen only a few times. The chain links TRBV5-1 to TRBJ1-1; D is undetermined. V was pared by 4 bases and J by 3 bases, with 10 bases between. The germline V gene has CDR1 SGHRS and CDR2 YFSETQ. The CDR3 has 13 amino acids. CDR3 loop: CASSVDGDTEAFF. The CDR3 DNA sequence: TGCGCCAGCAGCGTCGACGGGGACACTGAAGCTTTCTTT.

The table lists this clonotype with many counts. The chain uses TRBV5-8 and TRBJ1-5; TRBD1 might be the D (6 bases). The CDR3 runs 13 residues. Germline V gives CDR1 SGHTS, CDR2 YDEGEE. V lost 5 bases and J lost 4, with 10 bases in between. The CDR3 DNA is TGTGCCAGCAGTCGGGGGGCTAATCAGCCCCAGCATTTT. Translated: CASSRGANQPQHF.

This sequence joins TRBV4-3 and TRBJ1-2; a possible D gene is TRBD1 (6 bases). The V gene's germline CDR1 is LGHNA and CDR2 YSLEER. Trimming stripped 0 bases from V and 7 bases from J, with 18 bases between. This CDR3 region has 16 residues. The CDR3 DNA reads as TGCGCCAGCAGCCAAGAACTGGCAGGGGCCTTGGGTGGCTACACCTTC. Amino acid sequence: CASSQELAGALGGYTF.

This rearrangement joins TRBV28 to TRBJ1-5, with TRBD1 matching over 7 bases. Germline V lookup: CDR1 MDHEN, CDR2 SYDVKM. V lost 6 bases and J lost 6; bases outside the gene matches: 8. This CDR3 is 14 amino acids long. The CDR3 sequence is CASRRDRARQPQHF. Written as DNA, the CDR3 is TGTGCCAGCAGGCGAGACAGGGCACGTCAGCCCCAGCATTTT.

At least ten counts were recorded for this clonotype. V is TRBV12-3 or TRBV12-4 and J is TRBJ2-1; TRBD1 matches 7 bases. With V trimmed by 10 bases and J by 4 bases, 10 bases remained unmatched. This CDR3 is 14 amino acids long. CDR3 loop: CATISGTEYNEQFF. CDR3 in DNA: TGTGCCACTATTTCCGGGACAGAATACAATGAGCAGTTCTTC.

This clonotype has a handful of counts. V gene TRBV9 combines with J gene TRBJ2-5; TRBD2 might be the D (6 bases). The CDR3 totals 13 residues. Germline CDR1 and CDR2: SGDLS and YYNGEE. Trimming stripped 3 bases from V and 3 bases from J, with 9 bases between. The CDR3 is CASSARTKETQYF. CDR3 DNA sequence: TGTGCCAGCAGCGCCCGGACTAAAGAGACCCAGTACTTC. Full variable domain (rest looked up from reference TRBV9 and TRBJ2-5): DSGVTQTPKHLITATGQRVTLRCSPRSGDLSVYWYQQSLDQGLQFLIQYYNGEERAKGNILERFSAQQFPDLHSELNLSSLELGDSALYFCASSARTKETQYFGPGTRLLVL.

The sample holds a few counts of this clonotype. The genes are TRBV7-9 and TRBJ1-2; D might be TRBD1 (6 bases). This CDR3 contains 14 residues. Trimming left V 5 bases short and J 2 bases short, with 12 bases between. CDR1 is SEHNR, CDR2 FQNEAQ, per germline (reference sequence). The CDR3 is CASSPTGSNYGYTF. In DNA form, the CDR3 reads TGTGCCAGCAGCCCGACAGGTTCGAACTATGGCTACACCTTC. The entire variable domain, with the rest obtained from reference TRBV7-9 and TRBJ1-2, is as follows: DTGVSQNPRHKITKRGQNVTFRCDPISEHNRLYWYRQTLGQGPEFLTYFQNEAQLEKSRLLSDRFSAERPKGSFSTLEIQRTEQGDSAMYLCASSPTGSNYGYTFGSGTRLTVV.

This chain connects TRBV19 to TRBJ2-6; 10 positions match TRBD1. Germline V gene lookup returns CDR1 LNHDA and CDR2 SQIVND (reference sequence). This CDR3 comprises 16 residues. With V trimmed by 5 bases and J by 3 bases, 4 bases remained unmatched. Here the CDR3 reads CASSRQGAIGANVLTF. The CDR3 DNA sequence: TGTGCCAGTAGTCGACAGGGGGCGATTGGGGCCAACGTCCTGACTTTC.

This clonotype was detected many times. The rearrangement joins TRBV5-1 to TRBJ2-5; D is unclear. Germline-derived CDR1 and CDR2 are SGHRS and YFSETQ. V lost 0 bases to trimming and J lost 4 bases, with 13 bases between them. The CDR3 extends over 15 amino acids. The CDR3 spells CASSLAESGGETQYF. CDR3 bases: TGCGCCAGCAGCTTGGCCGAGTCGGGCGGAGAGACCCAGTACTTC.